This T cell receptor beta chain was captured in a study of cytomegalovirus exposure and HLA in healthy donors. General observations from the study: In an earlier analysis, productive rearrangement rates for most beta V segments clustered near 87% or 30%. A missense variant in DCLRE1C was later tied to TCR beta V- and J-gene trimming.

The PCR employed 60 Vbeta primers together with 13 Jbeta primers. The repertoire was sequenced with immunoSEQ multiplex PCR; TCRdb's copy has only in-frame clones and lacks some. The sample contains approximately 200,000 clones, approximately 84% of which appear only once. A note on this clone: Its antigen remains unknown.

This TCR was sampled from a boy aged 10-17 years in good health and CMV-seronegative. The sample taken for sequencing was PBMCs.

The CDR3 here is CSVSSGRGNEQFF. The CDR3 DNA reads as TGCAGCGTTTCTAGCGGGAGGGGGAATGAGCAGTTCTTC. The V gene is TRBV29-1, the J gene TRBJ2-1, with 12 bases lining up with TRBD2. Germline V gene lookup returns CDR1 SQVTM and CDR2 ANQGSEA. The CDR3 extends over 13 amino acids. After removal of 5 bases from V and 7 bases from J, the junction contained 3 bases not matched to a gene.